Below are 29 T cell receptor beta chains sequenced from a single sample in a study of Graves' ophthalmopathy and Graves' hyperthyroidism listed by TCRdb under 2018. TCRdb records Illumina HiSeq 2000 as the sequencer. For repertoire sequencing, the TCR beta CDR3 regions were amplified from RNA transcripts. A first-round RT-PCR used HTBI primers with the Qiagen OneStep RT-PCR kit, followed by a second-round multiplex PCR, size selection and purification. TCRdb reprocessing: public reads trimmed at Q25 with fastp, clones called with MiXCR, in-frame beta chains kept. Duplicate CDR3 protein sequences are folded into a single record with the most common DNA and genes. Within this sample are over a million distinct CDR3 sequences, with about 38% of them counted one time only. Approximately 12% of the sample is in the top ten clones. The specimen sequenced was peripheral blood or thyroid tissue (not recorded which). The receptors here all came from an adult man with Graves' hyperthyroidism.

This clonotype was seen repeatedly, ten times or more. The chain uses TRBV6-6 and TRBJ2-7; perhaps D is TRBD1 or TRBD2 (5 bases each). The V end was cut by 10 bases, the J end by 2 bases, with 15 bases between. This CDR3 is 13 amino acids long. Germline CDR1 and CDR2: MNHNY and SVGAGI (reference sequence). CDR3 nucleotides: TGTGCCACCGCTTCGGGACCGACCTACGAGCAGTACTTC. Translation: CATASGPTYEQYF.

The chain is built from TRBV7-9 and TRBJ2-7; no clear D. The germline CDR1 and CDR2 sequences are SEHNR and FQNEAQ (reference sequence). This CDR3 is built from 16 residues. Trimming shortened V by 8 bases and J by 2 bases, and 22 bases separated the two germline ends. The CDR3 here is CASSPLRPNLPYEQYF. CDR3 coding DNA: TGTGCCAGCTCACCTCTTCGTCCCAACCTGCCCTACGAGCAGTACTTC.

This chain links TRBV29-1 with TRBJ2-5; possibly TRBD2 for D (5 bases). The V end was cut by 2 bases, the J end by 0 bases, with 13 bases between. The CDR3 length is 15 residues. Germline assignment: CDR1 SQVTM and CDR2 ANQGSEA. DNA for the CDR3: TGCAGCGTTGAATTCTTGACTAAGTACCAAGAGACCCAGTACTTC. Translated: CSVEFLTKYQETQYF.

This clonotype has a count of ten or more. The rearrangement links TRBV20-1 to TRBJ1-1, with 7 bases aligning to TRBD1. Germline CDR1 and CDR2: DFQATT and SNEGSKA (reference sequence). V trimming: 3 bases; J trimming: 0 bases; junction bases outside the gene matches: 4. This CDR3 contains 14 residues. Written as DNA, the CDR3 is TGCAGTGCTAGGAGGGACAGCATGAACACTGAAGCTTTCTTT. Protein: CSARRDSMNTEAFF.

This clonotype was seen repeatedly, ten times or more. This rearrangement joins TRBV20-1 to TRBJ1-5; a weak D match, TRBD1 (5 bases). V gave up 5 bases and J gave up 3 bases, with 14 bases separating them. The germline CDR1 and CDR2 sequences are DFQATT and SNEGSKA (reference sequence). The CDR3 is 14 amino acids. CDR3 nucleotides: TGCAGTGCTGAACACAGGAATAACAATCAGCCCCAGCATTTT. This translates into CSAEHRNNNQPQHF.

There are many counts of this clonotype. The chain employs TRBV7-8 and TRBJ2-7, with 12 bases aligning to TRBD2. Unmatched junction bases numbered 1, after V lost 3 bases and J lost 1 base. The CDR3 contains 15 residues. Germline V gene lookup returns CDR1 SGHVS and CDR2 FQNEAQ. The CDR3 loop is CASSLTSGSSYEQYF. Written as DNA, the CDR3 is TGTGCCAGCAGCTTGACTAGCGGGAGTTCCTACGAGCAGTACTTC.

The table lists this clonotype with many counts. This chain links TRBV7-6 with TRBJ2-5; 9 bases align to TRBD2. The CDR3 covers 17 residues. Germline V gene lookup returns CDR1 SGHVS and CDR2 FNYEAQ. The trim removed 1 base at V and 5 bases at J, leaving 11 bases unmatched. CDR3 sequence (DNA): TGTGCCAGCAGCTTAGGGGTTAGCGGGAGTTCTGGCGAGACCCAGTACTTC. The encoded protein is CASSLGVSGSSGETQYF.

As concerns this clonotype: Compared with germline, one end of the junction differs, possibly owing to a read error. The V and J genes are TRBV7-2 and TRBJ2-2; TRBD1 or TRBD2 may be the D gene (5 bases each). There are 14 residues in the CDR3. Germline-derived CDR1 and CDR2 are SGHTA and FQGNSA. The CDR3, as DNA: TGTGCCAGCAGTGTGGGGCAGAACACCGGGAAGCTGTTTTTT. It encodes CASSVGQNTGKLFF.

This clonotype was seen repeatedly, ten times or more. The J gene is TRBJ2-2, the V gene TRBV24-1, with 8 bases that match TRBD2. Germline assignment: CDR1 KGHDR and CDR2 SFDVKD. The CDR3 contains 17 residues. V shed 1 base and J 4 bases; nucleotides not matched to a gene: 7. The CDR3 spells CATSDLSGGRSTGELFF. Written as DNA, the CDR3 is TGTGCCACCAGTGATTTATCGGGGGGGCGAAGCACCGGGGAGCTGTTTTTT.

This clonotype was counted many times. This chain uses TRBV20-1 with TRBJ1-2; the D is unclear. Germline assignment: CDR1 DFQATT and CDR2 SNEGSKA (reference sequence). V was clipped by 4 bases and J by 4 bases, with 22 bases between them. The CDR3 covers 16 residues. CDR3 DNA sequence: TGCAGTGCTACTAATCGAGGGCTCGGGCCCCGCTATGGCTACACCTTC. This gives the protein CSATNRGLGPRYGYTF.

This clonotype was picked up many times. V and J are TRBV20-1 and TRBJ2-2; D unclear. Germline CDR1 and CDR2: DFQATT and SNEGSKA (reference sequence). This CDR3 has 15 amino acids. Trimming took off 5 bases at V and 4 bases at J, with 17 bases between the two ends. CDR3 sequence (DNA): TGCAGTGCTGCCCCCTTCACATCCGGCACCGGGGAGCTGTTTTTT. Translating gives CSAAPFTSGTGELFF.

This sequence joins TRBV19 and TRBJ1-5; 8 bases fit TRBD1. Per the germline V gene, CDR1 is LNHDA and CDR2 is SQIVND (reference sequence). The CDR3 has 15 amino acids. Unmatched junction bases numbered 2, after V lost 1 base and J lost 3 bases. The CDR3 region has the DNA TGTGCCAGTAGTATAGGACAGGGGCACAATCAGCCCCAGCATTTT. Its protein product is CASSIGQGHNQPQHF.

This clonotype was seen more than once but under ten times. The CDR3 DNA follows: TGCGCCAGCAGCCCTTTATTGGACGGTCCGAAGCGTGAGCAGTACTTC. This sequence encodes CASSPLLDGPKREQYF. The V and J genes are TRBV4-1 and TRBJ2-7; D uncertain. The V end lost 4 bases, the J end lost 7 bases, and 23 bases lay between the germline ends. Germline V lookup: CDR1 MGHRA, CDR2 YSYEKL. The CDR3 is made up of 16 amino acids.

This clonotype was counted many times. J is TRBJ2-7 and V is TRBV29-1; 13 nucleotides match TRBD2. CDR3 length: 14 residues. Losses at the gene ends were 3 bases for V and 3 bases for J; bases not matched to a gene: 2. Germline CDR1 and CDR2: SQVTM and ANQGSEA. The CDR3 reads CSVERTSGSYEQYF. The CDR3 DNA is TGCAGCGTTGAGAGGACTAGCGGGAGCTACGAGCAGTACTTC.

In its sample, this clonotype was seen many times. In DNA, the CDR3 is TGCAGTGCTAGACACAGGGGGCAGGTTATGGAGACCCAGTACTTC. Encoded protein: CSARHRGQVMETQYF. The genes are TRBV20-1 and TRBJ2-5, with 9 positions matching TRBD1. V dropped 2 bases and J dropped 5; count of bases not matched to a gene: 9. The CDR3 extends over 15 amino acids. Germline V lookup: CDR1 DFQATT, CDR2 SNEGSKA (reference sequence).

The chain uses TRBV5-1 and TRBJ2-3; the match to TRBD2 covers 8 bases. The CDR3 spans 14 residues. With V trimmed by 5 bases and J by 3 bases, 5 bases remained unmatched. Germline V CDR1 and CDR2: SGHRS, YFSETQ. CDR3 in amino acids: CASRAGERTDTQYF. Written as DNA, the CDR3 is TGCGCCAGCAGAGCGGGAGAGAGAACAGATACGCAGTATTTT.

This clonotype has ten or more counts. J is TRBJ1-2 and V is TRBV6-5; no firm D call. CDR1 and CDR2 (germline): MNHEY, SVGAGI. CDR3 size: 13 residues. V was pared by 3 bases and J by 6 bases, with 11 bases between. The CDR3 nucleotides read TGTGCCAGCAGTTATCGGGGAGGCGATGGCTACACCTTC. Amino acid sequence: CASSYRGGDGYTF.

The chain is built from TRBV7-3 and TRBJ2-5, with D tentatively TRBD1 or TRBD2 (7 bases each). The V end was cut by 5 bases, the J end by 2 bases, with 15 bases between. There are 15 residues in the CDR3. The germline V gene has CDR1 SGHTA and CDR2 FQGTGA. CDR3: CASSPGGGGQETQYF. CDR3 nucleotide sequence: TGTGCCAGCAGCCCAGGGGGGGGCGGGCAAGAGACCCAGTACTTC.

This chain links TRBV7-8 with TRBJ2-2; 9 nucleotides agree with TRBD1. CDR1 and CDR2 (germline): SGHVS, FQNEAQ. V lost 10 bases and J lost 6; bases outside the gene matches: 9. The CDR3 is made up of 14 amino acids. The CDR3 loop reads CAIRGQGEAGELFF. The CDR3 nucleotides read TGTGCCATCAGGGGACAGGGCGAGGCCGGGGAGCTGTTTTTT.

This clonotype was counted ten times or more. The genes are TRBV20-1 and TRBJ2-5; D is perhaps TRBD1 (6 bases). This CDR3 comprises 13 residues. CDR1 is DFQATT, CDR2 SNEGSKA, per germline (reference sequence). V shed 4 bases and J shed 5 bases, with 14 bases lying between them. The CDR3: CSANPRGGETQYF. In DNA form, the CDR3 reads TGCAGTGCTAACCCCAGGGGTGGCGAGACCCAGTACTTC.

The chain uses TRBV5-1 and TRBJ2-2; D ambiguous. The CDR3 is made up of 14 amino acids. Trimming left V 1 base short and J 4 bases short, with 8 bases between. Germline loops: CDR1 SGHRS, CDR2 YFSETQ. In nucleotides, the CDR3 is TGCGCCAGCAGCTTGAGGCAGAGCACCGGGGAGCTGTTTTTT. Amino acids: CASSLRQSTGELFF.

This clonotype was observed at least ten times. V usage is TRBV14 and J usage is TRBJ2-7, with no clear D. With 0 bases removed from V and 2 bases from J, the gap between germline ends came to 11 bases. The CDR3 is made up of 15 amino acids. Germline CDR1 reads SGHDN; CDR2 reads FVKESK. The CDR3 here is CASSQDHGPTYEQYF. The CDR3 bases are TGTGCCAGCAGCCAAGATCACGGACCCACCTACGAGCAGTACTTC.

As concerns this clonotype: A much larger clone sits a single nucleotide away, making a read error possible. The chain uses TRBV29-1 and TRBJ1-2; D gene ambiguous. The germline V gene has CDR1 SQVTM and CDR2 ANQGSEA. This CDR3 region has 13 residues. The V end lost 6 bases, the J end lost 5 bases, and 16 bases lay between the germline ends. The CDR3, as DNA: TGCAGCGTCCGGGGAGGACCGGTTTATGGCTACACCTTC. It yields the protein CSVRGGPVYGYTF. The full variable domain, completed using reference TRBV29-1 and TRBJ1-2, is SAVISQKPSRDICQRGTSLTIQCQVDSQVTMMFWYRQQPGQSLTLIATANQGSEATYESGFVIDKFPISRPNLTFSTLTVSNMSPEDSSIYLCSVRGGPVYGYTFGSGTRLTVV.

This clonotype was counted between two and nine times. The chain has TRBV5-5 and TRBJ1-2; 10 nucleotides agree with TRBD1. The germline CDR1 and CDR2 sequences are SGHKS and YYEKEE (reference sequence). Unmatched junction bases numbered 6, after V lost 1 base and J lost 3 bases. This CDR3 has 16 amino acids. The CDR3 bases are TGTGCCAGCAGCTTGAATGCGGGACAGGGGTACTATGGCTACACCTTC. Residues: CASSLNAGQGYYGYTF.

Only a few counts were recorded for this clonotype. A read error may produce the germline difference seen at one junction end. The V call is TRBV5-1, the J call TRBJ1-1; 10 bases are shared with TRBD1. Germline CDR1 and CDR2: SGHRS and YFSETQ. CDR3 size: 14 residues. CDR3 DNA sequence: TGTGCCAGCAGTAAACCGGGACAGGGGCCTGAAGCTTTCTTT. Encoded protein: CASSKPGQGPEAFF.

This clonotype occurred a few times. The J gene is TRBJ1-3, the V gene TRBV5-1; D not resolved. The CDR3 runs to 12 residues. Trimming took 4 bases from V and 4 from J, leaving 6 bases between them. The germline V gene has CDR1 SGHRS and CDR2 YFSETQ. CDR3 bases: TGCGCCAGCAGCGGCATGGGAAACACCATATATTTT. This translates into CASSGMGNTIYF.

This clonotype was counted ten times or more. The gene calls are TRBV9 and TRBJ1-4, with 8 bases matching TRBD1. V lost 0 bases, J lost 8 bases, and 3 bases stayed unmatched. Germline-derived CDR1 and CDR2 are SGDLS and YYNGEE. This CDR3 is 14 amino acids long. In nucleotides, the CDR3 is TGTGCCAGCAGCGTAGAAGGGACAGGCGAAAAACTGTTTTTT. Protein product: CASSVEGTGEKLFF.

This clonotype has more than one count but fewer than ten. A much larger clone sits a single nucleotide away, making a read error possible. This rearrangement joins TRBV5-8 to TRBJ2-2; no firm D call. There are 12 residues in the CDR3. Looked up from germline, CDR1 is SGHTS and CDR2 is YDEGEE. The V gene lost 4 bases and the J gene lost 4 bases, with 5 bases spanning the gap. The CDR3 is CASSHTTGELFF. CDR3 coding DNA: TGTGCCAGCAGCCACACCACCGGGGAGCTGTTTTTT. Based on the CDR3 plus reference TRBV5-8 and TRBJ2-2, the full variable domain is EAGVTQSPTHLIKTRGQQATLRCSPISGHTSVYWYQQALGLGLQFLLWYDEGEERNRGNFPPRFSGRQFPNYSSELNVNALELEDSALYLCASSHTTGELFFGEGSRLTVL.

The rearrangement joins TRBV29-1 to TRBJ2-5; the match to TRBD2 covers 7 bases. Trimming removed 4 bases from V and 5 bases from J; junction bases left unmatched: 4. Germline loops: CDR1 SQVTM, CDR2 ANQGSEA. The CDR3 consists of 12 residues. The CDR3 nucleotides read TGCAGCGTTGGGGGGGGGTACGAGACCCAGTACTTC. Translating gives CSVGGGYETQYF.